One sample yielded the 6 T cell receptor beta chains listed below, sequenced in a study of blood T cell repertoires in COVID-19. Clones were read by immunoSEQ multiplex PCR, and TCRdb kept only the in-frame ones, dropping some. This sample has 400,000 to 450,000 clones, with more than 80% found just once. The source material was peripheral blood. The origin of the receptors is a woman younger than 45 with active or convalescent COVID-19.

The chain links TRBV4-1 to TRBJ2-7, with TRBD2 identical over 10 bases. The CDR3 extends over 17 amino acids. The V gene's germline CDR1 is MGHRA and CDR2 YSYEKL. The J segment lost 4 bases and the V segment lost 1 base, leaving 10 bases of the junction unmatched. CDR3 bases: TGCGCCAGCAGCCAAGCGGGACTAGCGAATTTGGAGTACGAGCAGTACTTC. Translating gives CASSQAGLANLEYEQYF.

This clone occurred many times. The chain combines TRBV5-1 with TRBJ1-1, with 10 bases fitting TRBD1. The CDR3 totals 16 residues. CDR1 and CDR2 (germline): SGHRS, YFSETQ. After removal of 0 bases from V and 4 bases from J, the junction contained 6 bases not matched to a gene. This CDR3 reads CASSLADRGLATEAFF. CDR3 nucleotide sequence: TGCGCCAGCAGCTTGGCGGACAGGGGGTTGGCCACTGAAGCTTTCTTT.

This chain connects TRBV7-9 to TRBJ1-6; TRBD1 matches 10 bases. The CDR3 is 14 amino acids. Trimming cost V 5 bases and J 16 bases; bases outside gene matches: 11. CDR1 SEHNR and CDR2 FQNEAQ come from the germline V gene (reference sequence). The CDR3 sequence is CASSAGTGDKLLHF. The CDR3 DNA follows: TGTGCCAGCAGCGCCGGGACAGGGGACAAACTACTCCACTTT.

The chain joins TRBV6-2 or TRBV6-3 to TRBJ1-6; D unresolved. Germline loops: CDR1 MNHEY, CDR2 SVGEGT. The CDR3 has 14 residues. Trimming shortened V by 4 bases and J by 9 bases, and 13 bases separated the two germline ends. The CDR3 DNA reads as TGTGCCAGCAGTTCTCTAGAGGGTGGTTCACCCCTCCACTTT. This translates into CASSSLEGGSPLHF.

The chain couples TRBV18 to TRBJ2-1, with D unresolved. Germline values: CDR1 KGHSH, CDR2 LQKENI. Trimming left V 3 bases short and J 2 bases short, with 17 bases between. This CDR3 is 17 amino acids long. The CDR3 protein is CASSPRLLSLTYNEQFF. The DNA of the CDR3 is TGTGCCAGCTCACCCCGACTTCTATCGTTAACCTACAATGAGCAGTTCTTC.

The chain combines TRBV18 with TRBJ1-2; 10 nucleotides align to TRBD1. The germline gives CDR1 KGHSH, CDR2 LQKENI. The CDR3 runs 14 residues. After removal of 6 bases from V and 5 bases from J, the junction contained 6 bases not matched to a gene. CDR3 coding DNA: TGTGCCAGCTCGAAGGGGGGACAGGGGTATGGCTACACCTTC. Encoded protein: CASSKGGQGYGYTF. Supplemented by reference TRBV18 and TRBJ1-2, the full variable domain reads NAGVMQNPRHLVRRRGQEARLRCSPMKGHSHVYWYRQLPEEGLKFMVYLQKENIIDESGMPKERFSAEFPKEGPSILRIQQVVRGDSAAYFCASSKGGQGYGYTFGSGTRLTVV.